This is a list of T cell receptor beta chains from one sample in a study of CD8+ T cells in alopecia areata. Sequencing used immunoSEQ multiplex PCR; TCRdb keeps in-frame clones, though not all of them. The table has some 180,000 clones, about 47% seen once. Sequences were derived from CD8+ T cells sorted from blood, sampled between weeks 51 and 54, from a patient treated with tofacitinib. Every receptor here comes from a human donor with alopecia areata. Both conserved end residues are part of each CDR3. A D gene is named only where the DNA matches it firmly. Not all rows give a size; the values are once, few, many and, for expanded clones, a class.

TRBV5-6	-	few	TRBJ1-1	CASSWLEGPGDTEAFF	TGTGCCAGCAGCTGGCTTGAGGGGCCCGGGGACACTGAAGCTTTCTTT
TRBV9	TRBD2	-	TRBJ2-2	CASSAAGERGATNTGELFF	TGTGCCAGCAGCGCGGCCGGGGAGCGGGGGGCCACGAACACCGGGGAGCTGTTTTTT
TRBV11-2	-	-	TRBJ2-1	CASSLVDISSYNEQFF	TGTGCCAGCAGCTTAGTCGACATCAGCTCCTACAATGAGCAGTTCTTC
TRBV10-3	-	-	TRBJ1-5	CAIRGIGNQPQHF	TGTGCCATCAGAGGGATTGGCAATCAGCCCCAGCATTTT
TRBV10-2	-	-	TRBJ2-7	CASSESGYEQYF	TGCGCCAGCAGTGAATCGGGCTACGAGCAGTACTTC
TRBV10-3	-	-	TRBJ2-2	CAISESIAATNTGELFF	TGTGCCATCAGTGAGTCCATAGCGGCTACGAACACCGGGGAGCTGTTTTTT
TRBV9	-	few	TRBJ2-1	CASSDTGPHEQFF	TGTGCCAGCAGCGACACAGGGCCTCATGAGCAGTTCTTC
TRBV5-1	-	-	TRBJ1-2	CASSFDERPSGYTF	TGCGCCAGCAGCTTTGATGAACGTCCAAGTGGCTACACCTTC
TRBV4-1	-	few	TRBJ2-1	CASRDSLEDEQFF	TGCGCCAGCAGAGACTCGCTAGAGGATGAGCAGTTCTTC
TRBV14	-	few	TRBJ2-5	CASSRLGRETQYF	TGTGCCAGCAGCCGCCTGGGGAGGGAGACCCAGTACTTC
TRBV9	TRBD1	-	TRBJ2-3	CASSGDRESTDTQYF	TGTGCCAGCAGTGGAGACAGGGAAAGCACAGATACGCAGTATTTT
TRBV6-5	-	-	TRBJ2-5	CASSKKETQYF	TGTGCCAGCAGCAAGAAGGAGACCCAGTACTTC
TRBV19	-	few	TRBJ2-1	CASSMRGGPNEQFF	TGTGCCAGTAGTATGCGTGGCGGGCCCAATGAGCAGTTCTTC
TRBV4-3	TRBD1	once	TRBJ2-5	CASSRLLQGAKETQYF	TGCGCCAGCAGCCGGCTCCTACAGGGGGCGAAAGAGACCCAGTACTTC
TRBV4-1	TRBD1	-	TRBJ1-4	CASSPRQGQDGKLFF	TGCGCCAGCAGCCCACGACAGGGACAAGACGGAAAACTGTTTTTT
TRBV5-4	-	many	TRBJ2-2	CASSLKGSNTGELFF	TGTGCCAGCAGTCTAAAGGGGTCGAACACCGGGGAGCTGTTTTTT
TRBV27	-	few	TRBJ1-5	CASSFSNQPQHF	TGTGCCAGCAGTTTTAGCAATCAGCCCCAGCATTTT
TRBV5-1	TRBD2	few	TRBJ2-5	CASSLDSGEETQYF	TGCGCCAGCAGCTTGGACAGCGGGGAAGAGACCCAGTACTTC
TRBV5-1	-	few	TRBJ1-1	CASSLDQGTNTEAFF	TGCGCCAGCAGCTTGGATCAGGGGACGAACACTGAAGCTTTCTTT
TRBV12-5	-	few	TRBJ1-2	CASGLEGKDGYTF	TGTGCTAGTGGTTTGGAGGGAAAGGATGGCTACACCTTC
TRBV9	-	few	TRBJ2-1	CASSVGPPSEQFF	TGTGCCAGCAGCGTCGGCCCGCCATCTGAGCAGTTCTTC
TRBV27	-	-	TRBJ2-7	CASSLLTDYEQYF	TGTGCCAGCAGCCTCTTGACAGACTACGAGCAGTACTTC
TRBV2	-	-	TRBJ2-5	CASSESGWQETQYF	TGTGCCAGCAGTGAAAGCGGCTGGCAAGAGACCCAGTACTTC
TRBV6-5	TRBD1	once	TRBJ1-2	CASSTGDGYTF	TGTGCCAGCAGTACAGGGGATGGCTACACCTTC
TRBV30	TRBD2	-	TRBJ2-1	CAWSVQLADNEQFF	TGTGCCTGGAGTGTACAACTAGCGGACAATGAGCAGTTCTTC
TRBV4-2	TRBD2	-	TRBJ2-5	CASSQEPSGGIETQYF	TGTGCCAGCAGCCAAGAACCTAGCGGGGGGATCGAGACCCAGTACTTC
TRBV10-3	-	few	TRBJ1-1	CAISEVGTEAFF	TGTGCCATCAGTGAGGTTGGCACTGAAGCTTTCTTT
TRBV10-3	-	-	TRBJ2-6	CAITHGGELPGANVLTF	TGTGCCATCACGCATGGCGGGGAACTCCCTGGGGCCAACGTCCTGACTTTC
TRBV9	-	few	TRBJ1-1	CASSVDGNTEAFF	TGTGCCAGCAGCGTGGACGGCAACACTGAAGCTTTCTTT
TRBV30	-	-	TRBJ1-1	CAWATYTGTEAFF	TGTGCCTGGGCAACATATACGGGGACTGAAGCTTTCTTT
TRBV5-6	-	-	TRBJ1-2	CASSRVGQGSVGYTF	TGTGCCAGCAGCAGAGTGGGTCAGGGTTCGGTGGGCTACACCTTC
TRBV7-3	-	few	TRBJ1-1	CASSPGGRGTEAFF	TGTGCCAGCAGCCCGGGCGGGCGTGGCACTGAAGCTTTCTTT
TRBV19	TRBD1	-	TRBJ1-2	CASSIGGQGFGNYGYTF	TGTGCCAGTAGTATAGGTGGACAGGGCTTCGGTAACTATGGCTACACCTTC
TRBV30	-	-	TRBJ1-1	CAWSGGNEAFF	TGTGCCTGGAGTGGGGGGAATGAAGCTTTCTTT
TRBV9	-	-	TRBJ1-1	CASSVVGVSEDTEAFF	TGTGCCAGCAGCGTAGTAGGCGTGTCGGAGGACACTGAAGCTTTCTTT
TRBV7-2	TRBD1	few	TRBJ2-1	CASRRTGPSYNEQFF	TGTGCCAGCAGGCGGACAGGACCATCCTACAATGAGCAGTTCTTC
TRBV18	-	-	TRBJ2-3	CASSPGSFLTYF	TGTGCCAGCTCACCGGGCAGCTTCCTAACCTATTTT
TRBV10-3	-	few	TRBJ1-3	CAISESGSPSGNTIYF	TGTGCCATCAGTGAGTCTGGGTCACCCTCTGGAAACACCATATATTTT
TRBV7-2	TRBD1	few	TRBJ1-2	CASSLGGQFRGYTF	TGTGCCAGCAGCTTAGGGGGACAGTTCCGAGGCTACACCTTC
TRBV9	TRBD2	once	TRBJ2-7	CASSPGGLGYEQYF	TGTGCCAGCAGCCCGGGGGGGCTCGGCTACGAGCAGTACTTC
TRBV2	-	few	TRBJ1-2	CASSGSAYGYTF	TGTGCCAGCAGCGGGAGCGCCTATGGCTACACCTTC
TRBV4-3	-	-	TRBJ1-5	CASSQVGGGQPQHF	TGCGCCAGCAGCCAAGTAGGGGGGGGACAGCCCCAGCATTTT
TRBV6-5	-	few	TRBJ2-2	CASLETSNTGELFF	TGTGCCAGCCTGGAGACATCCAACACCGGGGAGCTGTTTTTT
TRBV7-9	TRBD1	few	TRBJ2-1	CASSDRVNEQFF	TGTGCCAGCAGCGACAGGGTGAATGAGCAGTTCTTC
TRBV7-8	-	few	TRBJ1-5	CASRPGTENQPQHF	TGTGCCAGCAGACCGGGGACGGAGAATCAGCCCCAGCATTTT
TRBV27	-	-	TRBJ1-3	CASGSQLGGNTIYF	TGTGCCAGCGGATCACAGCTAGGAGGAAACACCATATATTTT
TRBV12-5	-	-	TRBJ2-3	CASGRSPDTQYF	TGTGCTAGTGGCCGAAGTCCAGATACGCAGTATTTT